This T cell receptor (beta chain) was obtained from a study of CD8+ T cells in alopecia areata. Background on the study: Tofacitinib was given for 6 to 18 months, then stopped for 6 months. Study-wide results and caveats: More clonal than normal scalp was lesional scalp, particularly alopecia totalis/universalis. It was observed that many expanded lesional clones persisted in scalp and blood during tofacitinib.

RNA extraction was followed by reverse transcription into cDNA, which acted as the sequencing template. Profiling relied on immunoSEQ multiplex PCR, and the TCRdb table lists in-frame clones only, not all of them. The repertoire has about 200,000 clones, 60% to 70% of them found once; the top ten carry 3% to 3.5%. The treatment: oral pan-JAK inhibitor, 5-10 mg twice daily. There are a few counts of this clone. Its antigen is unidentified. This CDR3 has 13 residues. The V gene's germline CDR1 is GTSNPN and CDR2 SVGIG (reference sequence). V was cut by 0 bases and J by 7 bases, with 12 bases left in between.

The specimen comprised CD4+ T cells sorted from blood, sampled at week 4, from a patient treated with tofacitinib. The chain joins TRBV30 to TRBJ1-2; possible D gene TRBD1, 5 bases. This clonotype was obtained from a human donor with alopecia areata. The CDR3 is CAWSVRTNSGYTF. CDR3 nucleotide sequence: TGTGCCTGGAGTGTACGGACAAACAGTGGCTACACCTTC.